This T cell receptor (beta chain) was profiled in a study of graft-versus-host responses after intestinal transplantation. This table comes from immunoSEQ multiplex PCR, and its TCRdb copy is limited to in-frame clones, with some not included. This sample has about 96,000 clones, with roughly 92% found just once. This CDR3 region has 14 residues. The germline gives CDR1 SGHTA, CDR2 FQGNSA. V was trimmed by 1 base and J by 3 bases, leaving 9 bases between them. Details on this clone: Its antigen is as yet unknown.

Sample: unstimulated CD4+ T cells sorted from spleen or lymph node cells, taken before intestinal transplant. The rearrangement links TRBV7-2 to TRBJ1-1; D call uncertain. The sequence was obtained from a human donor who received an intestinal transplant. The CDR3 sequence: CASSLVDWDTEAFF. In nucleotides, the CDR3 is TGTGCCAGCAGCTTAGTAGACTGGGACACTGAAGCTTTCTTT.